A single sample is the source of the 19 T cell receptor beta chains below, sequenced in a study of blood T cell repertoires in COVID-19. The table came from immunoSEQ multiplex PCR; TCRdb's copy has only in-frame clones and leaves some out. Of tens of thousands of clones in the sample, approximately 85% are singletons; the top ten hold over 2.5%. The specimen sequenced was peripheral blood. All receptors derive from a man aged 45-65 years with active COVID-19.

This chain uses TRBV30 with TRBJ2-5; 7 bases are a match to TRBD1. The junction had 3 bases not matched to a gene; V was cut back by 8 bases and J by 3 bases. CDR3 size: 11 residues. The germline gives CDR1 GTSNPN, CDR2 SVGIG (reference sequence). The chain's CDR3 is CALDRKETQYF. The CDR3 DNA is TGTGCCCTGGACAGGAAAGAGACCCAGTACTTC.

This sequence joins TRBV7-8 and TRBJ2-1; TRBD2 matches 11 bases. Germline CDR1 reads SGHVS; CDR2 reads FQNEAQ. The CDR3 extends over 16 amino acids. Germline trimming cut 5 bases from V and 4 bases from J; bases unmatched to any gene: 7. This CDR3 is CASSRWTSGFYNEQFF. CDR3 DNA: TGTGCCAGCAGCAGATGGACTAGCGGGTTTTACAATGAGCAGTTCTTC.

V and J are TRBV19 and TRBJ1-5; 7 bases align to TRBD1. The germline V gene encodes CDR1 LNHDA and CDR2 SQIVND (reference sequence). This CDR3 comprises 15 residues. The V segment lost 6 bases and the J segment 3 bases; nucleotides outside the gene matches: 8. The CDR3: CASREDRLANQPQHF. The DNA of the CDR3 is TGTGCCAGTAGAGAGGACAGGCTCGCCAATCAGCCCCAGCATTTT. Full variable domain (outside the CDR3, taken from reference TRBV19 and TRBJ1-5): DGGITQSPKYLFRKEGQNVTLSCEQNLNHDAMYWYRQDPGQGLRLIYYSQIVNDFQKGDIAEGYSVSREKKESFPLTVTSAQKNPTAFYLCASREDRLANQPQHFGDGTRLSIL.

The J gene is TRBJ2-3, the V gene TRBV6-4; D remains ambiguous. V was shortened by 4 bases and J by 0 bases, with 5 bases between the two germline ends. The germline V gene encodes CDR1 MRHNA and CDR2 SNTAGT. The CDR3 spans 13 residues. The CDR3 here is CASSAGSTDTQYF. The CDR3, as DNA: TGTGCCAGCAGTGCCGGGAGCACAGATACGCAGTATTTT.

The V gene is TRBV15, the J gene TRBJ2-7, with D possibly matching TRBD1 (5 bases). From germline, CDR1 is LNHNV and CDR2 YYDKDF (reference sequence). The CDR3 runs to 14 residues. Trimming cost V 0 bases and J 1 base, with 7 bases left between them. CDR3 DNA sequence: TGTGCCACCAGCAGAGAGAGGACATCCTACGAGCAGTACGTC. This translates into CATSRERTSYEQYV.

Only one count was recorded for this clone. The chain links TRBV13 to TRBJ1-2, with D uncertain. Germline assignment: CDR1 PRHDT and CDR2 FYEKMQ (reference sequence). The CDR3 is made up of 11 amino acids. With 5 bases removed from V and 8 bases from J, the gap between germline ends came to 9 bases. CDR3 nucleotides: TGTGCCAGCAGCCGCAGTGGCGGCTACACCTTC. It encodes CASSRSGGYTF.

The V and J genes are TRBV6-5 and TRBJ1-1, with 10 bases identical to TRBD1. CDR1 MNHEY and CDR2 SVGAGI come from the germline V gene. V was pared by 10 bases and J by 5 bases, with 10 bases of the junction left unmatched. The CDR3 contains 14 residues. In nucleotides, the CDR3 is TGTGCCACCTCCCGGGACAGGGGCCAGACTGAAGCTTTCTTT. Encoded protein: CATSRDRGQTEAFF.

This clone has only a few counts. This sequence joins TRBV4-2 and TRBJ1-5; TRBD1 matches at 7 bases. Per germline, CDR1 LGHNA and CDR2 YNFKEQ. J lost 4 bases, V lost 4 bases, and 10 bases had no gene match. CDR3 size: 16 residues. The CDR3 is CASSPALGQRNQPQHF. The CDR3 bases are TGTGCCAGCAGCCCAGCGCTGGGACAGAGAAATCAGCCCCAGCATTTT.

This rearrangement joins TRBV29-1 to TRBJ1-2; TRBD1 agrees at 7 bases. The CDR3 is 12 residues long. Trimming cost V 6 bases and J 8 bases; bases outside gene matches: 9. CDR1 SQVTM and CDR2 ANQGSEA come from the germline V gene. CDR3 DNA: TGCAGCGTGATTATACAGGGGAGAGGCTACACCTTC. It yields the protein CSVIIQGRGYTF.

CDR3 sequence: CASSQGLAGGETQYF. In DNA form, the CDR3 reads TGTGCCAGCAGCCAGGGACTAGCGGGGGGAGAGACCCAGTACTTC. The chain has TRBV5-4 and TRBJ2-5; 15 positions match TRBD2. The CDR3 extends over 15 amino acids. Trimming at V came to 4 bases and at J to 4 bases, leaving 2 bases not matched to a gene. Germline lookup yields CDR1 SGHNT and CDR2 YYREEE (reference sequence).

CDR3 in DNA: TGTGCCAGTACCACCTTAGCTGGCAATGAGCAGTTCTTC. It specifies CASTTLAGNEQFF. The rearrangement links TRBV12-3 or TRBV12-4 to TRBJ2-1; D unresolved. Between the trimmed V and J ends, which lost 9 bases and 6 bases, there was a span of 15 bases. The CDR3 contains 13 residues.

The gene calls are TRBV29-1 and TRBJ2-7; weak D call: TRBD1 (6 bases). The CDR3 is 15 residues long. Germline V gene sequence: CDR1 SQVTM, CDR2 ANQGSEA. Trimming took off 4 bases at V and 7 bases at J, with 23 bases between the two ends. In DNA, the CDR3 is TGCAGCGTTGGAAGAGGGGGTTCTACCTCGGGGGAGCAGTACTTC. Translated: CSVGRGGSTSGEQYF.

This chain links TRBV7-3 with TRBJ2-5, with 8 bases aligning to TRBD2. The CDR3 is made up of 18 amino acids. V shed 5 bases and J 5 bases; nucleotides not matched to a gene: 19. CDR1 and CDR2 (germline): SGHTA, FQGTGA. CDR3 protein: CASSPPSARGAQGETQYF. The CDR3 nucleotides are TGTGCCAGCAGCCCCCCGTCGGCGCGGGGGGCTCAGGGGGAGACCCAGTACTTC.

The rearrangement links TRBV7-9 to TRBJ1-1, with D possibly matching TRBD1 (5 bases). This CDR3 contains 16 residues. Germline V gene lookup returns CDR1 SEHNR and CDR2 FQNEAQ (reference sequence). Trimming removed 8 bases from V and 0 bases from J, with 19 bases in between. The CDR3 loop reads CASLKGKGKVNTEAFF. The CDR3 nucleotides are TGTGCCAGCTTGAAGGGAAAGGGGAAAGTGAACACTGAAGCTTTCTTT.

The rearrangement uses TRBV6-5 and TRBJ2-3; 10 bases line up with TRBD2. The CDR3 consists of 16 residues. Germline-derived CDR1 and CDR2 are MNHEY and SVGAGI. J was trimmed by 5 bases and V by 0 bases; bases with no gene match: 5. The CDR3 coding sequence is TGTGCCAGCAGTTACTCCTCTAGCGGGGGACAAGATACGCAGTATTTT. Amino acids: CASSYSSSGGQDTQYF.

In regard to this clone: Other DNA sequences in this specimen translate into the identical CDR3. The genes are TRBV14 and TRBJ2-1; D is unclear. CDR3 length: 11 amino acids. The germline CDR1 and CDR2 sequences are SGHDN and FVKESK. The V end lost 4 bases, the J end lost 5 bases, and 3 bases lay between the germline ends. The CDR3 region is CASSLNNEQFF. CDR3 DNA sequence: TGTGCCAGCAGCCTCAACAATGAGCAGTTCTTC.

The chain uses TRBV11-1 and TRBJ1-1; 12 nucleotides line up with TRBD1. Germline V gene data show CDR1 as SGHAT and CDR2 as FQDESV (reference sequence). CDR3 length: 16 residues. Trimming removed 4 bases from V and 4 bases from J; junction bases left unmatched: 7. CDR3 coding DNA: TGTGCCAGCAGCTGGGGACAGGGGGCGCCGGGCACTGAAGCTTTCTTT. This translates into CASSWGQGAPGTEAFF.

This chain connects TRBV30 to TRBJ2-6; 12 bases agree with TRBD2. Germline V gives CDR1 GTSNPN, CDR2 SVGIG (reference sequence). The V gene end was trimmed by 2 bases and the J gene end by 2 bases; junction bases not matched to a gene: 16. The CDR3 spans 21 residues. CDR3 sequence reads: CAWSTWTSGIEGTPGANVLTF. As DNA, the CDR3 is TGTGCCTGGAGTACCTGGACTAGCGGGATCGAGGGAACCCCTGGGGCCAACGTCCTGACTTTC. The full variable domain, its missing parts supplied by reference TRBV30 and TRBJ2-6, is SQTIHQWPATLVQPVGSPLSLECTVEGTSNPNLYWYRQAAGRGLQLLFYSVGIGQISSEVPQNLSASRPQDRQFILSSKKLLLSDSGFYLCAWSTWTSGIEGTPGANVLTFGAGSRLTVL.

The chain has TRBV7-2 and TRBJ2-7, with 8 bases fitting TRBD2. CDR3 length equals 15 residues. Germline V CDR1 and CDR2: SGHTA, FQGNSA. The V gene end was trimmed by 5 bases and the J gene end by 7 bases; junction bases not matched to a gene: 13. The CDR3 coding sequence is TGTGCCAGCAGCCCCCAACCGGGGGGGGGCTGGGAGCAGTACTTC. Amino acid sequence: CASSPQPGGGWEQYF. Using reference TRBV7-2 and TRBJ2-7 for the parts outside the CDR3, the full variable domain is GAGVSQSPSNKVTEKGKDVELRCDPISGHTALYWYRQSLGQGLEFLIYFQGNSAPDKSGLPSDRFSAERTGGSVSTLTIQRTQQEDSAVYLCASSPQPGGGWEQYFGPGTRLTVT.